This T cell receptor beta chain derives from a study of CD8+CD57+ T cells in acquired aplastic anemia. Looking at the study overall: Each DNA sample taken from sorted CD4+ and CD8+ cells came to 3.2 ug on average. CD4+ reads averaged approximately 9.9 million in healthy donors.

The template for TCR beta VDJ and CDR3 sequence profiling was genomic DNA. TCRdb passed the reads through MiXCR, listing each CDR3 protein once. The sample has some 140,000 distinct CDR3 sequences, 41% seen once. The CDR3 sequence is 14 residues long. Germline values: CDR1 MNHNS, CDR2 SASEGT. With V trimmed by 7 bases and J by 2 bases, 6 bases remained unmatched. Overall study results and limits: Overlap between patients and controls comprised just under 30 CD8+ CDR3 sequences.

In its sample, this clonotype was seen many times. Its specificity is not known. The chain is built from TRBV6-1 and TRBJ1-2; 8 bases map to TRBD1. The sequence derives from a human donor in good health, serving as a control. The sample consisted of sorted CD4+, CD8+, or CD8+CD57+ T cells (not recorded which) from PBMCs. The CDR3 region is CASTSDRDNYGYTF. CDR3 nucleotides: TGTGCCAGCACCTCGGACAGGGACAACTATGGCTACACCTTC.